These 32 T cell receptor beta chains were all obtained from the same sample, sequenced in a study of breast tumors, draining lymph nodes, adjacent tissues. The lymph nodes were axillary draining lymph nodes from breast cancer patients. TCRdb redid the calling of the multiplex PCR reads with MiXCR, one entry per CDR3 protein. The repertoire holds over 250,000 distinct CDR3 sequences, with around 30% as singletons. Sequencing input: axillary lymph node tissue. The receptors derive from a female donor with breast cancer. Some clones in this sample may be carry-over from other donors' samples.

This clonotype was picked up many times. V usage is TRBV5-1 and J usage is TRBJ2-7, with TRBD1 matching over 10 bases. The trim removed 4 bases at V and 3 bases at J, leaving 4 bases unmatched. The germline V gene has CDR1 SGHRS and CDR2 YFSETQ. The CDR3 consists of 14 residues. DNA of the CDR3: TGCGCCAGCAGCACGGACAGGGGGGGCTACGAGCAGTACTTC. Translating it yields CASSTDRGGYEQYF.

This clonotype has at least ten counts. The junction differs from germline at one of its ends, possibly a read error. The chain has TRBV7-7 and TRBJ2-5, with 8 nucleotides matching TRBD2. Germline-derived CDR1 and CDR2 are SSHAT and FNYEAQ (reference sequence). The CDR3 totals 15 residues. The CDR3 region has the DNA TGTGCTAGCAGCTTTGGGAGCGGGAGTGGTGAGACCCAGTACTTC. Amino acid sequence: CASSFGSGSGETQYF.

This clonotype has a handful of counts. The rearrangement uses TRBV12-3 or TRBV12-4 and TRBJ2-7; D might be TRBD1 or TRBD2, each matching 5 bases. The CDR3 has 14 residues. With 0 bases removed from V and 0 bases from J, the gap between germline ends came to 6 bases. Here the CDR3 reads CASSLAGTSYEQYF. The CDR3 nucleotides read TGTGCCAGCAGTTTAGCGGGGACCTCCTACGAGCAGTACTTC.

This clonotype was observed a handful of times. This sequence joins TRBV7-2 and TRBJ2-4; D uncertain. V lost 2 bases and J 0 bases, leaving 11 bases between the germline ends. Germline CDR1 reads SGHTA; CDR2 reads FQGNSA. The CDR3 totals 16 residues. CDR3 region: CASSLQVTLAKNIQYF. Here the CDR3 DNA reads TGTGCCAGCAGCTTACAAGTGACACTAGCCAAAAACATTCAGTACTTC.

This clonotype has just a few counts. The chain recombines TRBV6-2 or TRBV6-3 with TRBJ1-5; D gene unclear. Germline values: CDR1 MNHEY, CDR2 SVGEGT. The CDR3 totals 15 residues. The V end lost 6 bases, the J end lost 2 bases, and 14 bases lay between the germline ends. DNA of the CDR3: TGTGCCAGCAGCCGTAGCACGGGTCGCAATCAGCCCCAGCATTTT. Protein: CASSRSTGRNQPQHF.

This clonotype was seen at least ten times. The chain is built from TRBV29-1 and TRBJ2-1, with D possibly matching TRBD1 (8 bases). The germline gives CDR1 SQVTM, CDR2 ANQGSEA. CDR3 length: 14 amino acids. V shed 6 bases and J shed 5 bases, with 17 bases lying between them. The CDR3 DNA reads TGCAGCGTAGTCGGACAGGGAGGGGACAATGAGCAGTTCTTC. Protein sequence: CSVVGQGGDNEQFF.

The CDR3 DNA reads TGCAGTGCTAAAGTGTCTAGCGGGAGAACCGAGGCGCAGTATTTT. It translates to CSAKVSSGRTEAQYF. The gene calls are TRBV20-1 and TRBJ2-3; 10 bases align to TRBD2. V trimming: 4 bases; J trimming: 10 bases; junction bases outside the gene matches: 14. From germline, CDR1 is DFQATT and CDR2 SNEGSKA (reference sequence). CDR3 length: 15 residues.

The chain combines TRBV15 with TRBJ1-1, with TRBD1 matching over 7 bases. Germline V gives CDR1 LNHNV, CDR2 YYDKDF (reference sequence). The CDR3 length is 14 residues. The junction had 4 bases not matched to a gene; V was cut back by 2 bases and J by 4 bases. This CDR3 is CATSRQGGPTEAFF. Here the CDR3 DNA reads TGTGCCACCAGCAGACAGGGGGGCCCCACTGAAGCTTTCTTT.

This clonotype was seen ten or more times. This chain connects TRBV20-1 to TRBJ2-3, with D unresolved. This CDR3 spans 15 amino acids. The germline V gene has CDR1 DFQATT and CDR2 SNEGSKA (reference sequence). Trimming removed 6 bases at V and 3 bases at J, with 19 bases between. The CDR3 loop reads CSADTGGTNTDTQYF. For the CDR3, the DNA is TGCAGTGCAGACACCGGCGGAACGAATACAGATACGCAGTATTTT.

This clonotype has ten or more counts. V and J are TRBV19 and TRBJ2-1, with 8 bases lining up with TRBD2. The CDR3 is made up of 19 amino acids. Germline CDR1 reads LNHDA; CDR2 reads SQIVND (reference sequence). Unmatched junction bases numbered 12, after V lost 2 bases and J lost 0 bases. CDR3 sequence: CASSIRSWLAGSSYNEQFF. The CDR3 DNA reads as TGTGCCAGTAGTATACGGTCGTGGCTAGCGGGTTCCTCCTACAATGAGCAGTTCTTC.

This clonotype was recorded at least ten times. The V and J genes are TRBV20-1 and TRBJ2-7; 7 bases align to TRBD1. Trimming took 4 bases from V and 3 from J; bases not matched to a gene: 9. Germline lookup yields CDR1 DFQATT and CDR2 SNEGSKA (reference sequence). The CDR3 contains 14 residues. The CDR3 loop is CSATPTGEFYEQYF. CDR3 nucleotides: TGCAGTGCTACCCCTACAGGGGAGTTCTACGAGCAGTACTTC.

A word on this clonotype: This may stem from a read error, because a much larger clone lies one nucleotide away. Because it lacks the conserved phenylalanine or tryptophan at the end, this CDR3 is likely a read error. The CDR3 is CASSYSTQGQDEQFL. The CDR3 nucleotides read TGTGCCAGCAGTTACTCGACCCAGGGTCAGGATGAGCAGTTCCTC. The V and J genes are TRBV6-5 and TRBJ2-1; D might be TRBD1 (5 bases). The V gene lost 0 bases and the J gene lost 8 bases, with 14 bases spanning the gap. Germline CDR1 is MNHEY and CDR2 is SVGAGI. There are 15 residues in the CDR3.

The chain links TRBV27 to TRBJ2-2; a possible D gene is TRBD2 (6 bases). Germline CDR1 reads MNHEY; CDR2 reads SMNVEV (reference sequence). The CDR3 extends over 14 amino acids. The V gene lost 6 bases and the J gene lost 6 bases, with 14 bases spanning the gap. CDR3 protein: CASRDRASAGELFF. DNA for the CDR3: TGTGCCAGCAGGGATAGGGCTAGCGCCGGGGAGCTGTTTTTT.

In regard to this clonotype: Being one base from a much bigger clone, this may be a read error. V gene TRBV3-1 combines with J gene TRBJ1-2, with 7 nucleotides matching TRBD1. There are 13 residues in the CDR3. Germline-derived CDR1 and CDR2 are LGHDT and YNNKEL (reference sequence). The CDR3 reads CPSSQGDRNGYTF. In DNA form, the CDR3 reads TGTCCCAGCAGCCAGGGGGACAGAAATGGCTACACCTTC.

Points on this clonotype: Possible read error: a much larger clone is one base away. J is TRBJ1-4 and V is TRBV6-5; D is possibly TRBD1 (5 bases). The V gene's germline CDR1 is MNHEY and CDR2 SVGAGI. Trimming removed 5 bases at V and 6 bases at J, with 19 bases between. The CDR3 totals 16 residues. CDR3: CASSHDTGTGDEKLFF. The CDR3 nucleotides are TGTGCCAGCAGTCACGACACCGGGACGGGTGATGAAAAACTGTTTTTT.

As for this clonotype: A much larger clone differs from this one at a single base, so this may be a read error. The chain combines TRBV19 with TRBJ2-7; D gene ambiguous. Germline-derived CDR1 and CDR2 are LNHDA and SQIVND (reference sequence). The CDR3 spans 14 residues. CDR3 nucleotides: TGTGCCGGTAGTACCAGATCAGGAACCTACGAGCAGTACTTC. Its translation: CAGSTRSGTYEQYF. Using reference TRBV19 and TRBJ2-7 for the parts outside the CDR3, the full variable domain is DGGITQSPKYLFRKEGQNVTLSCEQNLNHDAMYWYRQDPGQGLRLIYYSQIVNDFQKGDIAEGYSVSREKKESFPLTVTSAQKNPTAFYLCAGSTRSGTYEQYFGPGTRLTVT.

Concerning this clonotype: A single base separates this from a much larger clone, so it may be a read error. The rearrangement joins TRBV11-2 to TRBJ2-5; D is uncertain. Looked up from germline, CDR1 is SGHAT and CDR2 is FQNNGV. The CDR3 spans 13 residues. Trimming stripped 8 bases from V and 2 bases from J, with 12 bases between. The CDR3 loop reads CASSWEDQETQYF. The CDR3 coding sequence is TGTGCCAGCTCCTGGGAAGATCAAGAGACCCAGTACTTC.

With regard to this clonotype: The junction does not match germline at one end; this may be a read error. This chain links TRBV5-4 with TRBJ2-5; D may be TRBD1 (5 bases). Germline V gene lookup returns CDR1 SGHNT and CDR2 YYREEE (reference sequence). This CDR3 has 13 amino acids. The CDR3 reads CASSLAGPETQYF. Written as DNA, the CDR3 is TGTGCCAGCAGTTTGGCAGGGCCGGAGACCCAGTACTTC.

This chain links TRBV12-3 or TRBV12-4 with TRBJ1-1; D is perhaps TRBD1 (5 bases). CDR3 length equals 15 residues. Between the trimmed V and J ends, which lost 2 bases and 8 bases, there was a span of 18 bases. The CDR3 loop reads CASSLTPHQGGEAFF. The CDR3 nucleotides are TGTGCCAGCAGTTTAACCCCTCACCAGGGTGGGGAAGCTTTCTTT.

This clonotype has only one observation. A read error may be the cause here, since a much bigger clone is one base away. This chain connects TRBV6-5 to TRBJ1-4, with D uncertain. The germline CDR1 and CDR2 sequences are MNHEY and SVGAGI. This CDR3 has 13 amino acids. CDR3 sequence (DNA): TGTGCCGGCAGTGTGGATTATAATGAAAAACTGTTTTTT. Translated: CAGSVDYNEKLFF.

This clonotype was detected ten times or more. This chain connects TRBV19 to TRBJ2-3; D is tentatively TRBD1 or TRBD2 (5 bases each). Germline V gene sequence: CDR1 LNHDA, CDR2 SQIVND (reference sequence). Trimming removed 6 bases at V and 4 bases at J, with 17 bases between. This CDR3 has 15 residues. CDR3 amino acids: CASSRRGLASDTQYF. DNA of the CDR3: TGTGCCAGTAGCCGTCGGGGCCTCGCCTCAGATACGCAGTATTTT. The complete variable domain, with remaining parts taken from reference TRBV19 and TRBJ2-3, reads DGGITQSPKYLFRKEGQNVTLSCEQNLNHDAMYWYRQDPGQGLRLIYYSQIVNDFQKGDIAEGYSVSREKKESFPLTVTSAQKNPTAFYLCASSRRGLASDTQYFGPGTRLTVL.

This chain joins TRBV2 and TRBJ1-2, with D possibly being TRBD1 (6 bases). V shed 11 bases and J shed 12 bases, with 25 bases lying between them. The CDR3 contains 13 residues. In germline, CDR1 is SNHLY, CDR2 FYNNEI. DNA for the CDR3: TGTGCCGCGACTACGGACAGCCCGGGAGGCCACACCTTC. It translates to CAATTDSPGGHTF.

V gene TRBV20-1 combines with J gene TRBJ1-5; D is possibly TRBD1 (5 bases). Germline CDR1 is DFQATT and CDR2 is SNEGSKA (reference sequence). This CDR3 contains 15 residues. Trimming removed 1 base at V and 1 base at J, with 11 bases between. The CDR3 here is CSARGRGASNQPQHF. The DNA for the CDR3 is TGCAGTGCTAGAGGAAGGGGCGCGAGCAATCAGCCCCAGCATTTT.

A remark on this clonotype: The CDR3 does not close with the conserved phenylalanine or tryptophan, likely indicating a read error. Because the CDR3's place on the DNA is in doubt, the DNA is left out and the CDR3 is given as listed by TCRdb. The chain joins TRBV7-2 to TRBJ2-2. The CDR3 has 15 residues if both end residues are counted. Germline V gives CDR1 SGHTA, CDR2 FQGNSA. This chain's CDR3 is CASSLMLGSTGELLS.

This clonotype came up many times. V and J are TRBV15 and TRBJ2-2; 12 nucleotides align to TRBD2. The CDR3 has 20 amino acids. Germline CDR1 and CDR2: LNHNV and YYDKDF (reference sequence). J lost 1 base, V lost 3 bases, and 12 bases had no gene match. This chain's CDR3 is CATSSPDPASGRGNTGELFF. The CDR3 nucleotides read TGTGCCACCAGCAGTCCCGACCCAGCTAGCGGGAGGGGGAACACCGGGGAGCTGTTTTTT.

This clonotype was detected ten times or more. The rearrangement links TRBV19 to TRBJ1-2; the D gene is possibly TRBD1 (6 bases). Germline V gives CDR1 LNHDA, CDR2 SQIVND (reference sequence). V dropped 11 bases and J dropped 6 bases, with 16 bases sitting between them. The CDR3 extends over 12 amino acids. This CDR3 is CASSGGGDGYTF. The CDR3 coding sequence is TGTGCCTCTTCTGGGGGGGGCGATGGCTACACCTTC.

Worth noting for this clonotype: This may come from a read error, since a much larger clone is one base off. This chain links TRBV12-3 or TRBV12-4 with TRBJ2-2; 12 nucleotides match TRBD2. The J segment lost 0 bases and the V segment lost 5 bases, leaving 7 bases of the junction unmatched. This CDR3 is 18 amino acids long. The CDR3 nucleotides read TGTGCCAGCAGTCAGCGGACTAGCGGGAAGGCGAACACCGGGGAGCTGTTTTTT. Translated, it gives CASSQRTSGKANTGELFF.

In this sample, this clonotype turned up many times. J is TRBJ2-7 and V is TRBV7-9; TRBD2 might be the D (6 bases). Trimming pared 5 bases from V and 2 bases from J, leaving 10 bases between. In germline, CDR1 is SEHNR, CDR2 FQNEAQ (reference sequence). The CDR3 is made up of 13 amino acids. CDR3 sequence: CASSGSGAYEQYF. The CDR3 DNA reads as TGTGCCAGCAGCGGCTCGGGGGCCTACGAGCAGTACTTC. Based on the CDR3 plus reference TRBV7-9 and TRBJ2-7, the full variable domain is DTGVSQNPRHKITKRGQNVTFRCDPISEHNRLYWYRQTLGQGPEFLTYFQNEAQLEKSRLLSDRFSAERPKGSFSTLEIQRTEQGDSAMYLCASSGSGAYEQYFGPGTRLTVT.

This clonotype was detected many times. The chain has TRBV2 and TRBJ1-2; D is unresolved. Germline CDR1 is SNHLY and CDR2 is FYNNEI. This CDR3 is 10 amino acids long. V was shortened by 6 bases and J by 3 bases, with 2 bases between the two germline ends. The CDR3 DNA is TGTGCCAGCAGGGACTATGGCTACACCTTC. Translation gives CASRDYGYTF.

To note about this clonotype: A single base separates this from a much larger clone, so it may be a read error. V usage is TRBV15 and J usage is TRBJ2-7, with D maybe TRBD2 (6 bases). The CDR3 totals 13 residues. The V gene's germline CDR1 is LNHNV and CDR2 YYDKDF (reference sequence). The V gene lost 11 bases and the J gene lost 6 bases, with 20 bases spanning the gap. CDR3 sequence reads: CAGRREGTPEQYF. The CDR3 bases are TGTGCCGGCAGGCGGGAAGGTACCCCCGAGCAGTACTTC.

Notes on this clonotype: One base away lies a much larger clone, so this may be a sequencing read error. Here the CDR3 reads CSAIPGGGTTEQYF. CDR3 in DNA: TGCAGTGCTATCCCCGGCGGAGGCACGACCGAGCAGTACTTC. The V and J genes are TRBV20-1 and TRBJ2-7; D may be TRBD2 (5 bases). The CDR3 is 14 residues long. Between the trimmed V and J ends, which lost 4 bases and 6 bases, there was a span of 19 bases. Germline CDR1 and CDR2: DFQATT and SNEGSKA (reference sequence).

The V and J genes are TRBV6-1 and TRBJ2-1; 9 bases match TRBD2. Germline V gene sequence: CDR1 MNHNS, CDR2 SASEGT. V lost 5 bases, J lost 0 bases, and 14 bases stayed unmatched. The CDR3 spans 19 residues. CDR3 sequence reads: CASSHLLTSGISSYNEQFF. The CDR3 DNA reads as TGTGCCAGCAGTCATCTATTGACTAGCGGCATTAGCTCCTACAATGAGCAGTTCTTC.